The clone carrying this T cell receptor beta chain was observed a handful of times. Antigen unknown. PCR employed 60 Vbeta and 13 Jbeta primers. Sequencing used immunoSEQ multiplex PCR; TCRdb keeps in-frame clones, though not all of them. The sample shows some 170,000 clones, roughly 81% of them seen only once. These data are taken from a study of cytomegalovirus exposure and HLA in healthy donors. The CDR3 is 12 amino acids. Germline CDR1 and CDR2: SQVTM and ANQGSEA. J gave up 4 bases and V 6 bases, and 6 bases lay outside the gene matches. Study-wide points: There were several of the most significant clusters that appeared linked to common viral pathogens in a later analysis. Earlier analysis found most TCR beta V segments productive about 87% or about 30% of the time.

The chain uses TRBV29-1 and TRBJ2-7; 7 bases align to TRBD1. The sequence derives from a woman aged 18-29 years in good health and CMV-seropositive. Sequencing input: PBMCs. The CDR3 DNA reads as TGCAGCGTCGCCGGGGACAGATACGAGCAGTACTTC. Residues: CSVAGDRYEQYF.